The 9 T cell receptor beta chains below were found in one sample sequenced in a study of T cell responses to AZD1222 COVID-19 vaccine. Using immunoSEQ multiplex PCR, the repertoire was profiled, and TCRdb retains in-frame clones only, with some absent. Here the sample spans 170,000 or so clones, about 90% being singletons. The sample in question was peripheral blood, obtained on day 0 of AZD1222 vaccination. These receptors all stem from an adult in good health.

The DNA for the CDR3 is TGTGCCAGCAGTTACGGGGGGTTAGCGGAGACCAAAAACATTCAGTACTTC. It specifies CASSYGGLAETKNIQYF. The J gene is TRBJ2-4, the V gene TRBV6-2 or TRBV6-3; possibly TRBD2 for D (6 bases). V lost 2 bases to trimming and J lost 2 bases, with 16 bases between them. Germline V gives CDR1 MNHEY, CDR2 SVGEGT. This CDR3 region has 17 residues.

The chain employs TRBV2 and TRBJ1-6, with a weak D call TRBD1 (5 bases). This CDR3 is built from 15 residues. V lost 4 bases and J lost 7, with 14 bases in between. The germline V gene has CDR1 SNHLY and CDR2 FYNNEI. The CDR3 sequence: CASSVSGTPNSPLHF. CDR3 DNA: TGTGCCAGCAGTGTTTCCGGGACCCCCAATTCACCCCTCCACTTT.

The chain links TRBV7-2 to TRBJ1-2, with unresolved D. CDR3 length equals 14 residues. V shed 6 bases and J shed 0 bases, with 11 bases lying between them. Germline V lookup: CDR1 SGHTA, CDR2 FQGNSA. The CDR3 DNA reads TGTGCCAGCAGTTCCTGGACCTCTAACTATGGCTACACCTTC. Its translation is CASSSWTSNYGYTF.

In DNA form, the CDR3 reads TGTGCCAGCAGTTACCCCAGGGGTGGGGCCGGGGAGCTGTTTTTT. Translated: CASSYPRGGAGELFF. The chain has TRBV6-5 and TRBJ2-2, with D tentatively TRBD1 (6 bases). Germline lookup yields CDR1 MNHEY and CDR2 SVGAGI. This CDR3 spans 15 amino acids. Trimming removed 2 bases at V and 6 bases at J, with 13 bases between.

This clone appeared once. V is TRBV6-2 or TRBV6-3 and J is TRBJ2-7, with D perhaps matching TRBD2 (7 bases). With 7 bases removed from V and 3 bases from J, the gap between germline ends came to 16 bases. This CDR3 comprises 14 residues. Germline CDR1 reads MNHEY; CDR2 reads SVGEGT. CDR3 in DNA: TGTGCCAGCAACCCTCGGGGGGCAGTCTACGAGCAGTACTTC. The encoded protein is CASNPRGAVYEQYF.

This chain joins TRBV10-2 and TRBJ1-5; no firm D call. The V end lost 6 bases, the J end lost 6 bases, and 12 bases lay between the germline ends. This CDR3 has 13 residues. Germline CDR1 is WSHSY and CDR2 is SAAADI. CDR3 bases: TGCGCCAGCAGAACTAGGAGCTCTCAGCCCCAGCATTTT. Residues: CASRTRSSQPQHF.

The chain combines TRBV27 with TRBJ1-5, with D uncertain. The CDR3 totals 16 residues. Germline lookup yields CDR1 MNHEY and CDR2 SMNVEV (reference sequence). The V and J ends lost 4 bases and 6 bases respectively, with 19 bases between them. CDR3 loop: CASSSYYYPDVQPQHF. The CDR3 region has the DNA TGTGCCAGCAGTTCCTACTATTACCCCGACGTTCAGCCCCAGCATTTT.

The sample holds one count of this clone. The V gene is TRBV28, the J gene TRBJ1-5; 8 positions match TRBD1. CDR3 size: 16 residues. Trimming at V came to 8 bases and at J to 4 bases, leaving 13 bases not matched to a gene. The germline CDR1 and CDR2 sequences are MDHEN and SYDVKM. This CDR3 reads CASRYGQGSMNQPQHF. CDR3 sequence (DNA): TGTGCCAGCCGATACGGACAGGGAAGTATGAATCAGCCCCAGCATTTT. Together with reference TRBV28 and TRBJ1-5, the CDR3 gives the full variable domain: DVKVTQSSRYLVKRTGEKVFLECVQDMDHENMFWYRQDPGLGLRLIYFSYDVKMKEKGDIPEGYSVSREKKERFSLILESASTNQTSMYLCASRYGQGSMNQPQHFGDGTRLSIL.

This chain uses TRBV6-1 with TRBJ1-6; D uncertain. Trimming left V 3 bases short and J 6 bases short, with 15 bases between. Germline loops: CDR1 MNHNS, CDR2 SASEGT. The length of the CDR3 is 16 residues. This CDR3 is CASSDAGGQSNSPLHF. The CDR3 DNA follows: TGTGCCAGCAGTGATGCGGGAGGCCAAAGTAATTCACCCCTCCACTTT.